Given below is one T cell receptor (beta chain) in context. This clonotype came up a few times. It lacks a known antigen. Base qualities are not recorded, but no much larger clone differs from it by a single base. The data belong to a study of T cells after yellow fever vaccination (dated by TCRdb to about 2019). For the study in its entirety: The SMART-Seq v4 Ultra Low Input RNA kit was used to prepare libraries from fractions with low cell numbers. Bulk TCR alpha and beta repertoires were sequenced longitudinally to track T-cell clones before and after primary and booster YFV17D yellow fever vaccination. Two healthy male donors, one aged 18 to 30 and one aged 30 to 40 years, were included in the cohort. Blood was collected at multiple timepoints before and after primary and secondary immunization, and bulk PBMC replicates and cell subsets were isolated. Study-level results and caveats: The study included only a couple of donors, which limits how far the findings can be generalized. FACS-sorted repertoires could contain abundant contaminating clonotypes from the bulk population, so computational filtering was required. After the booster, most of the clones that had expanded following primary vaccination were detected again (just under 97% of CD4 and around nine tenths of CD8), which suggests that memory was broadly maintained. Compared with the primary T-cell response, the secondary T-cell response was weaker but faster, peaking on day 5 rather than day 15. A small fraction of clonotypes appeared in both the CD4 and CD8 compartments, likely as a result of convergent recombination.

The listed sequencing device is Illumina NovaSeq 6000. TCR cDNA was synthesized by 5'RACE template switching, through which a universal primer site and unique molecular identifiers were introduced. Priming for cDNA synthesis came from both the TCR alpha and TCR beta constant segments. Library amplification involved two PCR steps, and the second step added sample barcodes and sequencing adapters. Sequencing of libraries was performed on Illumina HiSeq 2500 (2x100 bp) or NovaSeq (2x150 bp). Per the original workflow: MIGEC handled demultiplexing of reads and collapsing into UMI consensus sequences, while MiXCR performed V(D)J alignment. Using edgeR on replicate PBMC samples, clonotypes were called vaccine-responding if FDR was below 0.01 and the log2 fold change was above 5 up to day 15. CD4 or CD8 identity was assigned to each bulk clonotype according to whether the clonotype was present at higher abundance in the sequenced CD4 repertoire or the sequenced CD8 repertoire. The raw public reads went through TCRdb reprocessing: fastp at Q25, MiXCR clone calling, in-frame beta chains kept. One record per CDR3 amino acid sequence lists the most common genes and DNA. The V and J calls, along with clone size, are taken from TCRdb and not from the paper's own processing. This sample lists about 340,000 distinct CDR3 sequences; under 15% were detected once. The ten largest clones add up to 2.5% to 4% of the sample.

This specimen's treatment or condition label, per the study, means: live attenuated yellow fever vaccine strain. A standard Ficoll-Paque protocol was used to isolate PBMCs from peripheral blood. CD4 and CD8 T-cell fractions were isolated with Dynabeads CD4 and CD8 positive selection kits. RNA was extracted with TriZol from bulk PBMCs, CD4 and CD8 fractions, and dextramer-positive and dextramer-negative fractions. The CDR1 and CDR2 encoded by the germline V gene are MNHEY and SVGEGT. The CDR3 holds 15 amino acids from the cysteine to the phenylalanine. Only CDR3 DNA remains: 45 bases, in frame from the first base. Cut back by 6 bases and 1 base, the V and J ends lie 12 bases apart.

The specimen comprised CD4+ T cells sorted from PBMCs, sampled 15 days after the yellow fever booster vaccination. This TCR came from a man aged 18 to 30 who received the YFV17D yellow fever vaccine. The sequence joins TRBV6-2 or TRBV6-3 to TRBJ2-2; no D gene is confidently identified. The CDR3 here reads CASSQKTGNTGELFF. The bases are TGTGCCAGCAGCCAAAAAACCGGGAACACCGGGGAGCTGTTTTTT.